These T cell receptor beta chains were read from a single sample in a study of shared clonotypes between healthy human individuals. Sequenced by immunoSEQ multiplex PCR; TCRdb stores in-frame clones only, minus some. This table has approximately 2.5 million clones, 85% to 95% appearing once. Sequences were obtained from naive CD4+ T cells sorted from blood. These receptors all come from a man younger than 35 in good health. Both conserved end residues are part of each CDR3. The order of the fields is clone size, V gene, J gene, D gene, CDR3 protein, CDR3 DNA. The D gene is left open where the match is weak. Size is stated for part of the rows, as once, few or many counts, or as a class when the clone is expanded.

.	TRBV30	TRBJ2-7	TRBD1	CAWSVGTGGYEQYF	TGTGCCTGGAGTGTAGGTACAGGGGGCTACGAGCAGTACTTC
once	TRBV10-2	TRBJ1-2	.	CASSGGYGYTF	TGCGCCAGCAGTGGAGGATATGGCTACACCTTC
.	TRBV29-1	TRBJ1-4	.	CSVEEGVGQANEKLFF	TGCAGCGTTGAAGAGGGGGTGGGGCAGGCTAATGAAAAACTGTTTTTT
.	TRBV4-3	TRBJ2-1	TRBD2	CASSQASGRSSYNEQFF	TGCGCCAGCAGCCAAGCGAGCGGGAGGAGCTCCTACAATGAGCAGTTCTTC
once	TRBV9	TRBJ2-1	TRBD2	CASSVASGRALENNEQFF	TGTGCCAGCAGCGTAGCAAGCGGGAGGGCCCTTGAGAACAATGAGCAGTTCTTC
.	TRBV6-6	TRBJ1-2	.	CASSTQGDYGYTF	TGTGCCAGCTCCACACAGGGTGACTATGGCTACACCTTC
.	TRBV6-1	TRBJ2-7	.	CASSGQIYEQYF	TGTGCCAGCAGTGGACAGATCTACGAGCAGTACTTC
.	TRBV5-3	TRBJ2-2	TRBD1	CARSLIRGEGAHTGELFF	TGTGCCAGAAGCTTGATCCGCGGTGAGGGGGCTCACACCGGGGAGCTGTTTTTT
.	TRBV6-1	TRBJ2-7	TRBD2	CASQTSGRYEQYF	TGTGCCAGCCAGACTAGCGGGAGGTACGAGCAGTACTTC
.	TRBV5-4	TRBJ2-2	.	CASSLGGGTGELFF	TGTGCCAGCAGCTTGGGAGGGGGGACCGGGGAGCTGTTTTTT
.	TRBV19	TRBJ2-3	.	CASSIGRSTDTQYF	TGTGCCAGTAGTATAGGGCGTAGCACAGATACGCAGTATTTT
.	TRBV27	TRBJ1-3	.	CASSLTAGNPSSENTIYF	TGTGCCAGCAGTTTAACTGCAGGGAATCCATCCTCTGAAAACACCATATATTTT
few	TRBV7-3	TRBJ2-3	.	CASSSGVSTDTQYF	TGTGCCAGCAGCTCGGGGGTTAGCACAGATACGCAGTATTTT
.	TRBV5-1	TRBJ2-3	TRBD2	CASSLGAGASTDTQYF	TGCGCCAGCAGCTTGGGGGCGGGAGCAAGCACAGATACGCAGTATTTT
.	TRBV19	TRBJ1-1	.	CASSMGRTMNTEAFF	TGTGCCAGTAGTATGGGCAGGACAATGAACACTGAAGCTTTCTTT
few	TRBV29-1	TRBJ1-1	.	CSVSNNMNTEAFF	TGCAGCGTTTCCAATAACATGAACACTGAAGCTTTCTTT
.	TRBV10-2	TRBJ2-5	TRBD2	CASRETSGIQETQYF	TGCGCCAGCAGGGAGACTAGCGGGATCCAAGAGACCCAGTACTTC
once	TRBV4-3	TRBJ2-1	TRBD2	CASSVRLAGNEQFF	TGCGCCAGCAGCGTCCGTCTAGCGGGCAATGAGCAGTTCTTC
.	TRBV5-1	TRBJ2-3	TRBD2	CASSSGLAGSSTDTQYF	TGCGCCAGCAGCTCGGGACTAGCGGGGTCTAGCACAGATACGCAGTATTTT
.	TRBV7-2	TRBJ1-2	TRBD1	CASSLDRGYGYTF	TGTGCCAGCAGCCTGGACAGGGGCTATGGCTACACCTTC
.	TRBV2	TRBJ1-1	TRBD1	CASRSGGTEAFF	TGTGCCAGCAGGTCAGGGGGGACTGAAGCTTTCTTT
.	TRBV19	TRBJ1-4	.	CASGGVSATNEKLFF	TGTGCCAGTGGGGGGGTCTCTGCAACTAATGAAAAACTGTTTTTT
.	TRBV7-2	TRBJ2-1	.	CASSLGSLAYNEQFF	TGTGCCAGCAGCTTAGGTTCCCTAGCTTACAATGAGCAGTTCTTC
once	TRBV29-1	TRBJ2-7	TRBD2	CSGLSKGTTPSEQYF	TGCAGCGGCCTTTCTAAGGGGACTACCCCTTCCGAGCAGTACTTC
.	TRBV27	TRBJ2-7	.	CASSPRQFSYEQYF	TGTGCCAGCAGTCCCCGACAGTTCTCCTACGAGCAGTACTTC
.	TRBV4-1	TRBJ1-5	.	CASSQGPTGLNQPQHF	TGCGCCAGCAGCCAAGGGCCCACGGGACTCAATCAGCCCCAGCATTTT
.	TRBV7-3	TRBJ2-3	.	CASSRLAGSSTDTQYF	TGTGCCAGCAGCCGGCTGGCAGGGTCGAGCACAGATACGCAGTATTTT
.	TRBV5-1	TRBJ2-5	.	CASSLWGSQETQYF	TGCGCCAGCAGCTTGTGGGGGTCCCAAGAGACCCAGTACTTC
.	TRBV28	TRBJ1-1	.	CASTPGLAEAFF	TGTGCCAGCACCCCCGGGTTAGCTGAAGCTTTCTTT
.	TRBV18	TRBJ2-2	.	CASSPIVAGELFF	TGTGCCAGCTCACCAATCGTGGCCGGGGAGCTGTTTTTT
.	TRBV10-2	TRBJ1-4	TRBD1	CASSSTGGGVNEKLFF	TGCGCCAGCAGCTCGACAGGGGGCGGGGTTAATGAAAAACTGTTTTTT
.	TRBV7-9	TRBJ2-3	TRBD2	CASSLEGRGDTQYF	TGTGCCAGCAGCTTAGAGGGGAGGGGAGATACGCAGTATTTT
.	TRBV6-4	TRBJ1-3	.	CASGDNGGGNTIYF	TGTGCCAGCGGTGACAACGGAGGTGGAAACACCATATATTTT
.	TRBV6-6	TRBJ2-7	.	CASSSRGNEQYF	TGTGCCAGCAGTTCCCGGGGTAACGAGCAGTACTTC
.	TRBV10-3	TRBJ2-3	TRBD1	CAIRTTGDATDTQYF	TGTGCCATCAGAACGACAGGGGACGCCACAGATACGCAGTATTTT
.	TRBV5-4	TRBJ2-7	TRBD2	CASSLGLAGIYEQYF	TGTGCCAGCAGCTTGGGACTAGCGGGGATCTACGAGCAGTACTTC
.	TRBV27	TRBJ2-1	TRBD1	CASSPLRDRGSYNEQFF	TGTGCCAGCAGTCCTCTCCGGGACAGGGGCTCCTACAATGAGCAGTTCTTC
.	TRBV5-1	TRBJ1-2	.	CASREGNYGYTF	TGCGCCAGCAGGGAAGGAAACTATGGCTACACCTTC
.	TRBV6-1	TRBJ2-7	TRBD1	CASSATGGVYEQYF	TGTGCCAGCAGTGCAACAGGGGGCGTCTACGAGCAGTACTTC
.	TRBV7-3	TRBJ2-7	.	CASSLGGVDEQYF	TGTGCCAGCAGCTTAGGAGGGGTCGACGAGCAGTACTTC
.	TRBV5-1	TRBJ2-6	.	CASSRLTGSGANVLTF	TGCGCCAGCAGCCGCTTAACCGGCTCTGGGGCCAACGTCCTGACTTTC
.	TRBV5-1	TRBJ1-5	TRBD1	CASSSGQGQPQHF	TGCGCCAGCAGCTCGGGACAGGGACAGCCCCAGCATTTT
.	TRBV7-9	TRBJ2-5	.	CASSFGRNQETQYF	TGTGCCAGCAGCTTTGGCCGGAACCAAGAGACCCAGTACTTC
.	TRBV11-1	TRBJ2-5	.	CASSLIETGRLETQYF	TGTGCCAGCAGCTTAATTGAGACAGGGAGGTTGGAGACCCAGTACTTC
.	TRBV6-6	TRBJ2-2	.	CASSYRVGSTGELFF	TGTGCCAGCAGTTACAGGGTGGGGAGCACCGGGGAGCTGTTTTTT
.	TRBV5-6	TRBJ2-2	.	CASSFTGMNTGELFF	TGTGCCAGCAGCTTTACAGGGATGAACACCGGGGAGCTGTTTTTT